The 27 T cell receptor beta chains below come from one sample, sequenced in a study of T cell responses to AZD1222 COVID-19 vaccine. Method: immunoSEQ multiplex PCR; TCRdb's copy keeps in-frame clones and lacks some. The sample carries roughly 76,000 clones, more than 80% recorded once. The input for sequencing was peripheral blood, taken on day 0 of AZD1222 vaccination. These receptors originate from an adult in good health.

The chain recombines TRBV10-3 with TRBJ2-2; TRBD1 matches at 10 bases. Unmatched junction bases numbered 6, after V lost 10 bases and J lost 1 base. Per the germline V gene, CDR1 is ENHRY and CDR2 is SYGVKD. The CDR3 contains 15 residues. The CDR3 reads CATTGTGENTGELFF. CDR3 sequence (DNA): TGTGCCACCACCGGGACAGGGGAGAACACCGGGGAGCTGTTTTTT.

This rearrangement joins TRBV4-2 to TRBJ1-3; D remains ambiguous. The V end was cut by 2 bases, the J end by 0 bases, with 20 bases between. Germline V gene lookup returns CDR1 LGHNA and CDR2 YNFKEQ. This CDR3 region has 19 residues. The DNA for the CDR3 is TGTGCCAGCAGCCAAACAATGATCGCAGATGAGAGCTCTGGAAACACCATATATTTT. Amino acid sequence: CASSQTMIADESSGNTIYF.

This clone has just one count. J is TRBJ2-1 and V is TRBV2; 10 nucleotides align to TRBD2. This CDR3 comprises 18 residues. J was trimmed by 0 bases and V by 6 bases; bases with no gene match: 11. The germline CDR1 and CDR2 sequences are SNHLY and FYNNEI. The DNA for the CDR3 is TGTGCCAGCAGAAAACCGGGACTAGCGCAAAGCTCCTACAATGAGCAGTTCTTC. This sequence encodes CASRKPGLAQSSYNEQFF.

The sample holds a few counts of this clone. CDR3 coding DNA: TGTGCCATCAGTGAGTCAATCCAAGGGAAGGAGACCCAGTACTTC. Translated: CAISESIQGKETQYF. The V and J genes are TRBV10-3 and TRBJ2-5; D gene ambiguous. The V gene lost 0 bases and the J gene lost 5 bases, with 13 bases spanning the gap. The CDR3 totals 15 residues. Germline-derived CDR1 and CDR2 are ENHRY and SYGVKD.

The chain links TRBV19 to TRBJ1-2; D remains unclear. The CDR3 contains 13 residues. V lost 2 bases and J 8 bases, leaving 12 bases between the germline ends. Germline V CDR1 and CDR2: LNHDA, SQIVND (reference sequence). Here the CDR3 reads CASSIIQRRGYTF. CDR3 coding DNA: TGTGCCAGTAGTATAATACAGAGGAGGGGCTACACCTTC.

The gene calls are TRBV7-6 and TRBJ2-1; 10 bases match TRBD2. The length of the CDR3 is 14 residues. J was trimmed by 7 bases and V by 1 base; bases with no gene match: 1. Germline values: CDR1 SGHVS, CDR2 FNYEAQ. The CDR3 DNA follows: TGTGCCAGCAGCTTAGTAGCGGGAGGAAATGAGCAGTTCTTC. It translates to CASSLVAGGNEQFF.

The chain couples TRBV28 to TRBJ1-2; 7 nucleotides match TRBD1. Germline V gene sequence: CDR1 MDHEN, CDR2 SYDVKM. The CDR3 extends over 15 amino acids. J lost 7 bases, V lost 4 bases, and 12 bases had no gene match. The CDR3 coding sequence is TGTGCCAGCAGTTCGGGAACAGGGGAGTTAAGTGGCTACACCTTC. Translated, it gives CASSSGTGELSGYTF.

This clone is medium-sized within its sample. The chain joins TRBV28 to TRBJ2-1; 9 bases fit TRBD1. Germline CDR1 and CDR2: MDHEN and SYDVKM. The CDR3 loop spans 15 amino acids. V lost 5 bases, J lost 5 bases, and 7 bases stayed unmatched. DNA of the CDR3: TGTGCCAGCAGTCTTGGACAGGGGAGGCACAATGAGCAGTTCTTC. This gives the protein CASSLGQGRHNEQFF.

The CDR3 reads CASSFGVGQPQHF. The CDR3 DNA reads as TGTGCCAGCAGCTTTGGGGTTGGTCAGCCCCAGCATTTT. The J gene is TRBJ1-5, the V gene TRBV7-9; D not certain. The CDR3 is 13 residues long. Germline V gene sequence: CDR1 SEHNR, CDR2 FQNEAQ (reference sequence). Trimming pared 3 bases from V and 6 bases from J, leaving 9 bases between.

The CDR3 sequence is CASSPSRSYGYTF. The CDR3 nucleotides are TGTGCCAGCAGTCCATCAAGAAGCTATGGCTACACCTTC. The chain combines TRBV27 with TRBJ1-2, with no clear D. The V gene lost 5 bases and the J gene lost 4 bases, with 11 bases spanning the gap. Germline V gene sequence: CDR1 MNHEY, CDR2 SMNVEV (reference sequence). The CDR3 extends over 13 amino acids.

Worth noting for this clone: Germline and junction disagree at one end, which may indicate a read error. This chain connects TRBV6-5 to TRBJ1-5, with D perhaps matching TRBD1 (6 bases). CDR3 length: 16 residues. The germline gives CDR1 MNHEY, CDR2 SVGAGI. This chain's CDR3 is CASSNSARGGDQPQHF. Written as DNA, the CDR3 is TGTGCCAGCAGTAACTCCGCCAGGGGAGGGGATCAGCCCCAGCATTTT.

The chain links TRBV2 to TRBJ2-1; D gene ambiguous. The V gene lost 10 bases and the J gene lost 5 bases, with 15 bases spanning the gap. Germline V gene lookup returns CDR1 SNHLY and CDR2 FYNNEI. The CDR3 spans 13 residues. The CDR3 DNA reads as TGTGCCAACGCTGACTCTTCTGACAATGAGCAGTTCTTC. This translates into CANADSSDNEQFF.

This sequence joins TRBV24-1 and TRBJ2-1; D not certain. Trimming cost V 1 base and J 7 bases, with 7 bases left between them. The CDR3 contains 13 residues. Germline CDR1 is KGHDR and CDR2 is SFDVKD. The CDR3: CATSDFLRNEQFF. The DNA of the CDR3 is TGTGCCACCAGTGATTTTCTTCGTAATGAGCAGTTCTTC.

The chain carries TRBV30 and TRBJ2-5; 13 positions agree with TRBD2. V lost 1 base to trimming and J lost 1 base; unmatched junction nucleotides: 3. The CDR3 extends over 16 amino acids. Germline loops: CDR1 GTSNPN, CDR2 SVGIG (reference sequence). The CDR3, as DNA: TGTGCCTGGAGTGCCGGGACTAGCGGGGTCCAAGAGACCCAGTACTTC. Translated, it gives CAWSAGTSGVQETQYF.

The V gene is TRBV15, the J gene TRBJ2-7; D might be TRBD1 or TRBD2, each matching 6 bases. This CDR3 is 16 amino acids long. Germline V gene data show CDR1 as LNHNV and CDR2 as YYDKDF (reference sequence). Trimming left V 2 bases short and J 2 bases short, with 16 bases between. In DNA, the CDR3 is TGTGCCACCAGCAGAAAACGTGGAGGGGGACCCTACGAGCAGTACTTC. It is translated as CATSRKRGGGPYEQYF.

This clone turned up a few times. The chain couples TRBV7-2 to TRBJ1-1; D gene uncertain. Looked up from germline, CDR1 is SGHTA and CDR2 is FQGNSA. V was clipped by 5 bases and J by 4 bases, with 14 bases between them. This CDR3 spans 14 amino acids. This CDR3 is CASSEQSDFTEAFF. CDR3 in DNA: TGTGCCAGCAGCGAACAGTCTGACTTCACTGAAGCTTTCTTT.

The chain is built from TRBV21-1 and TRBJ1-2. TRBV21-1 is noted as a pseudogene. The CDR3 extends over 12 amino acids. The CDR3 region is CASACSGYGYTF. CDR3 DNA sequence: TGTGCCAGCGCTTGTTCCGGCTATGGCTACACCTTC.

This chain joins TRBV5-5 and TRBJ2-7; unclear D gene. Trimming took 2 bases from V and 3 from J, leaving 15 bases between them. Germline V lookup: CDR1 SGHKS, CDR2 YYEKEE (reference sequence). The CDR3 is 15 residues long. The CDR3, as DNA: TGTGCCAGCAGCTTCGCCAGTCTAGACCTCTACGAGCAGTACTTC. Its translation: CASSFASLDLYEQYF.

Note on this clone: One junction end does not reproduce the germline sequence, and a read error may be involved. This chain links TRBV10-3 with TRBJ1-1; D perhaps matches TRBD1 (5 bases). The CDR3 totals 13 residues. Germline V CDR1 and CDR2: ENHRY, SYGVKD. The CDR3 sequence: CAITETENTEAFF. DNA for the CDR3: TGTGCCATCACTGAGACAGAGAACACTGAAGCTTTCTTT.

CDR3 protein: CASSLSGAGSPLHF. The CDR3 DNA sequence: TGTGCCAGCAGCTTGTCGGGGGCGGGGTCACCCCTCCACTTT. This sequence joins TRBV5-4 and TRBJ1-6, with D perhaps matching TRBD1 (6 bases). This CDR3 is built from 14 residues. Trimming shortened V by 1 base and J by 10 bases, and 12 bases separated the two germline ends. Germline CDR1 and CDR2: SGHNT and YYREEE (reference sequence).

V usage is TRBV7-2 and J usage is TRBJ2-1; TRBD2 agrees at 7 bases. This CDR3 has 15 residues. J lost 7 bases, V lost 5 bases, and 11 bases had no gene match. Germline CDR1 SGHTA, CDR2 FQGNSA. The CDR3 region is CASSPRFGRGNEQFF. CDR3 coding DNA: TGTGCCAGCAGCCCTCGTTTCGGGCGGGGGAATGAGCAGTTCTTC.

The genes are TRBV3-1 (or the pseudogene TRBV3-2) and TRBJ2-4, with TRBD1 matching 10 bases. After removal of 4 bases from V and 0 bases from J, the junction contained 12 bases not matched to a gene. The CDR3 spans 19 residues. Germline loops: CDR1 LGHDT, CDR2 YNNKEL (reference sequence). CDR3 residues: CASSLSGTGDLLAKNIQYF. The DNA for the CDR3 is TGTGCCAGCAGCCTAAGTGGGACAGGGGATCTTCTAGCCAAAAACATTCAGTACTTC.

CDR3 protein: CASSQGRVSGNTIYF. The CDR3 DNA reads as TGTGCCAGCAGCCAAGGGAGGGTCTCTGGAAACACCATATATTTT. The chain is built from TRBV3-1 (or the pseudogene TRBV3-2) and TRBJ1-3; the D is unclear. In germline, CDR1 is LGHDT, CDR2 YNNKEL (reference sequence). The CDR3 consists of 15 residues. V was shortened by 1 base and J by 0 bases, with 7 bases between the two germline ends.

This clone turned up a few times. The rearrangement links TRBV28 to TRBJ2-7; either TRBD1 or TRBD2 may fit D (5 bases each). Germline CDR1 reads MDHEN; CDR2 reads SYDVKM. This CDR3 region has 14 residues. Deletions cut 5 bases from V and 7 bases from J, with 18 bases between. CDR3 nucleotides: TGTGCCAGCAGTCAACCGGGACGGCCGAGGGAGCAGTACTTC. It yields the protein CASSQPGRPREQYF.

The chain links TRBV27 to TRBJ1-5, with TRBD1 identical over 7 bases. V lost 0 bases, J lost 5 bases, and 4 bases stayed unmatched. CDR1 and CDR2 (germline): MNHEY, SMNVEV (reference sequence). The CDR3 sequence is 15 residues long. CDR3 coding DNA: TGTGCCAGCAGTTTATCGAATAGGGGGCATCAGCCCCAGCATTTT. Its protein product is CASSLSNRGHQPQHF.

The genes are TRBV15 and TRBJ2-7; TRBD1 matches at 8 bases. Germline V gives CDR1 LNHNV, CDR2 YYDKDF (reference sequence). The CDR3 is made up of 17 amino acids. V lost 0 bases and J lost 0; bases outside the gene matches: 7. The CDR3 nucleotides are TGTGCCACCAGCAGAGATCCCTTGGGGACAGGCTCCTACGAGCAGTACTTC. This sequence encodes CATSRDPLGTGSYEQYF.

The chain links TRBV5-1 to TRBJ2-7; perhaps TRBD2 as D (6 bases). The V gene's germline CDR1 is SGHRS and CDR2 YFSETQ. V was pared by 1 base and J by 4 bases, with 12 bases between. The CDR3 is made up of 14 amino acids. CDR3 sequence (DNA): TGCGCCAGCAGCTTGTCCGGGGGAGCGTACGAGCAGTACTTC. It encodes CASSLSGGAYEQYF.